The T cell receptor (beta chain) under discussion was sequenced for a study of CD8+ T cells in alopecia areata. CDR1 and CDR2 (germline): LGHNT, FRNRAP. The CDR3 runs to 13 residues. Trimming took off 4 bases at V and 6 bases at J, with 9 bases between the two ends. The authors extracted RNA and reverse transcribed it into cDNA as the sequencing template. Sequencing used immunoSEQ multiplex PCR; TCRdb keeps in-frame clones, though not all of them. This table has roughly 200,000 clones, 53% appearing once. Treatment specified: oral pan-JAK inhibitor, 5-10 mg twice daily. The chain uses TRBV12-5 and TRBJ2-2; D tentatively fits TRBD1 or TRBD2 (5 bases each). Here the sequenced sample was CD8+ T cells sorted from blood, taken at week 24, from a patient treated with tofacitinib. This sequence originates from a human donor with alopecia areata. The CDR3 region has the DNA TGTGCTAGTGGTTCGGGACGATCCGGGGAGCTGTTTTTT. It yields the protein CASGSGRSGELFF. Complete variable domain (other parts from reference TRBV12-5 and TRBJ2-2): DARVTQTPRHKVTEMGQEVTMRCQPILGHNTVFWYRQTMMQGLELLAYFRNRAPLDDSGMPKDRFSAEMPDATLATLKIQPSEPRDSAVYFCASGSGRSGELFFGEGSRLTVL.